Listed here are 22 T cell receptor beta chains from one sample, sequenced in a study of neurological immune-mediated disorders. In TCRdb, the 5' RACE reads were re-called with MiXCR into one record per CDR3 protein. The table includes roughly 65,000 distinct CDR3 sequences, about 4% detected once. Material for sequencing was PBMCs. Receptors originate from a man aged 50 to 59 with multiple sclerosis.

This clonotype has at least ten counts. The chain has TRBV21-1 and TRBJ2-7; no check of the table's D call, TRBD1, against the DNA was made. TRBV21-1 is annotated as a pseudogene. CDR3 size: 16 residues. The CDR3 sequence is CASSANRGRTNYEQYV. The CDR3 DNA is TGTGCCAGCAGCGCAAACAGGGGCCGCACAAACTACGAGCAGTACGTC.

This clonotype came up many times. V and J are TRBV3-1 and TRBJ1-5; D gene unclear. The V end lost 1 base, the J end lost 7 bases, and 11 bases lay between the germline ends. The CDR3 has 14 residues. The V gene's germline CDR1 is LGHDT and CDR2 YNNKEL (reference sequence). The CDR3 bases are TGTGCCAGCAGCCAAGGATGGACTAACCAGCCCCAGCATTTT. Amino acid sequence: CASSQGWTNQPQHF.

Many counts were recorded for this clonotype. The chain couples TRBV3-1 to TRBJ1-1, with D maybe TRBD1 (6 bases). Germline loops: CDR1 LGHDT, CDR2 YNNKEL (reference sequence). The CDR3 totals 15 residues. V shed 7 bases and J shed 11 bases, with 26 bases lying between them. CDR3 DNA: TGTGCCAGCAACGACCCCTTGGGGGGCTGGCTCTCGGCTTTCTTT. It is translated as CASNDPLGGWLSAFF.

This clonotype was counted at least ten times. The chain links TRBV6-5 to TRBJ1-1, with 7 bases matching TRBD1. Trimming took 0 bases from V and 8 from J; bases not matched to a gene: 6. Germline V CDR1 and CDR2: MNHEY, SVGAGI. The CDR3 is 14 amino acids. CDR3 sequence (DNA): TGTGCCAGCAGTTACTCGTGGGGGACAGTGGAAGCTTTCTTT. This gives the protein CASSYSWGTVEAFF.

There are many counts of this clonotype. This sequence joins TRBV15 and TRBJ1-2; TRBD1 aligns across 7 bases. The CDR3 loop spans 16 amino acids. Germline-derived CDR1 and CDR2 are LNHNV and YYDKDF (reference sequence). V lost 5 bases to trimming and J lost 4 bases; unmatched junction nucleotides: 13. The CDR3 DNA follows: TGTGCCACCAGCCCCCCGACAGGGCCCGGCGCCTATGGCTACACCTTC. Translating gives CATSPPTGPGAYGYTF.

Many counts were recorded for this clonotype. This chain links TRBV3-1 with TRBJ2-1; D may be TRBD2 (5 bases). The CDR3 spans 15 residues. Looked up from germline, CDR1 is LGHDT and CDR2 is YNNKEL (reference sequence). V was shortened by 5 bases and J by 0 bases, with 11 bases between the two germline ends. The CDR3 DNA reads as TGTGCCAGCAGCGTCGGACTGGGCTCCTACAATGAGCAGTTCTTC. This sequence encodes CASSVGLGSYNEQFF.

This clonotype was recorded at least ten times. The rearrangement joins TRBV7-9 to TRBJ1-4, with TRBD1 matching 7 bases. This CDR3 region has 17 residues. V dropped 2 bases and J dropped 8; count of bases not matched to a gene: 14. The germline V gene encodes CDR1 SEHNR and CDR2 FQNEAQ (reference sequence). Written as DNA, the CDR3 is TGTGCCAGCAGCTTACGGGGACAGATCACGACGGGGGAAAAACTGTTTTTT. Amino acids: CASSLRGQITTGEKLFF.

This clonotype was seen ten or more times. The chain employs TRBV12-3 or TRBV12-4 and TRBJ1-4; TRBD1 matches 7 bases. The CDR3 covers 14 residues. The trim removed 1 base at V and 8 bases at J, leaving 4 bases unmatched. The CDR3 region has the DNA TGTGCCAGCAGTTTAGACAGGGGAGGGGAAAAACTGTTTTTT. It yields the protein CASSLDRGGEKLFF.

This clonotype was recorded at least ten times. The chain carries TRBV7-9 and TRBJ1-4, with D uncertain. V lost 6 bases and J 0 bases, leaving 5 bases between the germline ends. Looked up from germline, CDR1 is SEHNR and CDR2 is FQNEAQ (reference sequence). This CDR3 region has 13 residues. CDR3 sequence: CASSGTTNEKLFF. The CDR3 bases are TGTGCCAGCAGTGGCACAACTAATGAAAAACTGTTTTTT.

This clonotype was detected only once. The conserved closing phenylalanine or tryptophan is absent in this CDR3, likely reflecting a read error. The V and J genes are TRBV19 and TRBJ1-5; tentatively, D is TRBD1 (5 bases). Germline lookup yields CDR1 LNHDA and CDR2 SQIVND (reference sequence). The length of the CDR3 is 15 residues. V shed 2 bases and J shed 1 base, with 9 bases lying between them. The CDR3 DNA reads TGTGCCAGTAGTATACAGGGAGTAAGCAATCAGCCCCAGCATAAT. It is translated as CASSIQGVSNQPQHN.

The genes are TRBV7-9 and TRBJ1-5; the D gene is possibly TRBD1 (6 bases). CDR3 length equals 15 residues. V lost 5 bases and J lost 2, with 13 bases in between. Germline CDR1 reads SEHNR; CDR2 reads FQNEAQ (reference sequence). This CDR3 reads CASSPEGDGNQPQHF. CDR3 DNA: TGTGCCAGCAGCCCCGAGGGGGACGGCAATCAGCCCCAGCATTTT.

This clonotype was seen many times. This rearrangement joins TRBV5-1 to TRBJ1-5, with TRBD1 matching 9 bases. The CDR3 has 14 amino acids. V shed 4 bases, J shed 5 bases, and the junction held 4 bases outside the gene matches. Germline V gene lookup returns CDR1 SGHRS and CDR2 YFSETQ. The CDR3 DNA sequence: TGCGCCAGCAGCCCGTGGACAGGGGATCAGCCCCAGCATTTT. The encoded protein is CASSPWTGDQPQHF.

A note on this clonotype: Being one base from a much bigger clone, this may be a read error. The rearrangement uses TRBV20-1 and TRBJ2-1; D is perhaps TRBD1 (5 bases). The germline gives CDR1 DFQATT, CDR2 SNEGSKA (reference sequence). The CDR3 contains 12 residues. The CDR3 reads CSTSRTYTEQFF. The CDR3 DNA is TGCAGTACAAGCCGGACATACACTGAGCAGTTCTTC.

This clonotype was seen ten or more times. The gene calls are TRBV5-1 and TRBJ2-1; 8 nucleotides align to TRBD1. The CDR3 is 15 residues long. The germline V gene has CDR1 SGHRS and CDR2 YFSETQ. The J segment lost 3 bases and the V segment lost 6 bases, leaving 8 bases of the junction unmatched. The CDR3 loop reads CASTKDRANYNEQFF. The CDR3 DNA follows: TGCGCCAGCACCAAGGACAGGGCAAACTACAATGAGCAGTTCTTC.

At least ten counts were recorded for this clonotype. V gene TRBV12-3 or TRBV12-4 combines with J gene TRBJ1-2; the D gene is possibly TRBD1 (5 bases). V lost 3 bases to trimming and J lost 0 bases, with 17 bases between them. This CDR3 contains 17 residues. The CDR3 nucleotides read TGTGCCAGCAGTTTTGGCGTCAGGGCACTTTCTAACTATGGCTACACCTTC. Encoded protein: CASSFGVRALSNYGYTF.

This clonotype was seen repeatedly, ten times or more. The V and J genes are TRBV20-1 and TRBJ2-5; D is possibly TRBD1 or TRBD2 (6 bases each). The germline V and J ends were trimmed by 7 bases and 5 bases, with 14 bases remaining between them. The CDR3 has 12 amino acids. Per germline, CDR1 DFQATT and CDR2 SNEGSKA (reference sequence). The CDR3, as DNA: TGCAGTGTCAAGGGGGGCCTGGAGACCCAGTACTTC. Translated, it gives CSVKGGLETQYF.

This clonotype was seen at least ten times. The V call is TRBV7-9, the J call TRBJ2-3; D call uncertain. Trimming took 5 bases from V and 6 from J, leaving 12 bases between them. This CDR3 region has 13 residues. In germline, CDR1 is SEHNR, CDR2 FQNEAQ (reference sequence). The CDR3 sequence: CASSPYRGDTQYF. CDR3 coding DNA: TGTGCCAGCAGCCCGTATCGTGGCGATACGCAGTATTTT.

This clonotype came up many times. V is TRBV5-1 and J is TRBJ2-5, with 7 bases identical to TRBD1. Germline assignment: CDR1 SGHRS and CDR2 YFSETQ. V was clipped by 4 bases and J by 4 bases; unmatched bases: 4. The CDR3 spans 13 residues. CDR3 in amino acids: CASSPNRGETQYF. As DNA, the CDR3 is TGCGCCAGCAGCCCGAACAGGGGAGAGACCCAGTACTTC.

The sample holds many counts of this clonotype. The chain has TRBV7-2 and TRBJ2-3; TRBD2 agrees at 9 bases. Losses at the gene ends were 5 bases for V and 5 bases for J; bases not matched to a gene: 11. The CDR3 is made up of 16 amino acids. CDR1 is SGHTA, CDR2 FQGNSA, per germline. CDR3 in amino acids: CASSPGTSKVLDTQYF. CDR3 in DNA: TGTGCCAGCAGCCCCGGGACTAGCAAAGTCCTAGATACGCAGTATTTT.

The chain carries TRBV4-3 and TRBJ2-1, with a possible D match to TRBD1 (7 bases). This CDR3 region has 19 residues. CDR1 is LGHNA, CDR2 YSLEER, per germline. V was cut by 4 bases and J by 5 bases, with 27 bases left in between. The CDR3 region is CASSPGFGWGDSLNNEQFF. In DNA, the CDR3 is TGCGCCAGCAGCCCAGGATTTGGTTGGGGGGACAGTCTAAACAATGAGCAGTTCTTC.

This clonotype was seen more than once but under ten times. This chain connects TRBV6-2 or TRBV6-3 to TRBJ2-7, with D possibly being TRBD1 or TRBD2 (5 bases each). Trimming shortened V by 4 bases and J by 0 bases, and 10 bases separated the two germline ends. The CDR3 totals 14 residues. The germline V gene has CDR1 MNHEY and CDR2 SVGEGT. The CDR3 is CASSSAGSSYEQYF. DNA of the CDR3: TGTGCCAGCAGTTCCGCAGGGAGCTCCTACGAGCAGTACTTC.

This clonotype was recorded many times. For the CDR3, the DNA is TGTGCCAGCAGTTTTTTCAGGGACTCCTACAATGAGCAGTTCTTC. This sequence encodes CASSFFRDSYNEQFF. V gene TRBV12-3 or TRBV12-4 combines with J gene TRBJ2-1, with D perhaps matching TRBD1 (5 bases). The germline V and J ends were trimmed by 3 bases and 0 bases, with 9 bases remaining between them. The CDR3 spans 15 residues.